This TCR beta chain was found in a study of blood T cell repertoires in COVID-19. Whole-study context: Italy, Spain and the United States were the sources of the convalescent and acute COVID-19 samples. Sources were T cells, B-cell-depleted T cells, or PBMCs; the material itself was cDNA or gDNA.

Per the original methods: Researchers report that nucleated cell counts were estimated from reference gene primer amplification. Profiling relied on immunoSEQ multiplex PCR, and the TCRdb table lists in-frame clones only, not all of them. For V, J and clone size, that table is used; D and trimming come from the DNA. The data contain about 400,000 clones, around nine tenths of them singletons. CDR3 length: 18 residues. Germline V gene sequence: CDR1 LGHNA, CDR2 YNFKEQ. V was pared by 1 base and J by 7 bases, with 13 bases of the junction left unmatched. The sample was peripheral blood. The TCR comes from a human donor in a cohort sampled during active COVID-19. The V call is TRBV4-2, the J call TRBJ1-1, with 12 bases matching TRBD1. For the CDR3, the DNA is TGTGCCAGCAGCCAAGCGTTGGGACAGGGGGCGCGGGGTTTTGAAGCTTTCTTT. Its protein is CASSQALGQGARGFEAFF.